One sample yielded the 17 T cell receptor beta chains listed below, sequenced in a study of T cell repertoires in cytomegalovirus infection (dated by TCRdb to the late 2010s). The sequencing machine was an Illumina HiSeq 1500. Using fastp trimming at Q25 and MiXCR clonotype assembly, TCRdb reanalyzed the public sequencing data and kept in-frame beta chains. CDR3 protein duplicates are merged, each entry listing the most common genes and DNA. The sample records hundreds of thousands of distinct CDR3 sequences, around 30% of which are singletons. In total, the top ten clones hold about 14% of the sample. These receptors have no identified antigens. The treatment or condition tag for this specimen amounts to: in vitro stimulation with specific CMV peptide epitopes to enrich CMV-specific T cells. The source material was cultured CD8+ T cells from PBMCs, sampled from culture after CMV antigen stimulation. These receptors were taken from a human donor in good health (CMV status not recorded). Some clones in this sample may be carry-over from other donors' samples.

V and J are TRBV6-1 and TRBJ1-1; TRBD1 matches at 7 bases. The CDR3 totals 17 residues. The V segment lost 4 bases and the J segment 1 base; nucleotides outside the gene matches: 12. CDR1 is MNHNS, CDR2 SASEGT, per germline. CDR3 DNA sequence: TGTGCCAGCAGTGTAGGACAGGACATTTATGAGAACACTGAAGCTTTCTTT. Residues: CASSVGQDIYENTEAFF.

This rearrangement joins TRBV6-1 to TRBJ2-1; 12 nucleotides agree with TRBD2. Germline lookup yields CDR1 MNHNS and CDR2 SASEGT. Losses at the gene ends were 3 bases for V and 7 bases for J; bases not matched to a gene: 7. CDR3 length: 16 amino acids. Here the CDR3 reads CASSDLLAGGGNEQFF. CDR3 coding DNA: TGTGCCAGCAGTGACTTACTAGCGGGGGGAGGAAATGAGCAGTTCTTC.

The chain uses TRBV12-3 or TRBV12-4 and TRBJ1-4; unclear D gene. This CDR3 is 17 amino acids long. The V and J ends lost 5 bases and 0 bases respectively, with 16 bases between them. The CDR3 here is CASSLPRAAATNEKLFF. DNA for the CDR3: TGTGCCAGCAGTCTTCCCCGGGCAGCAGCAACTAATGAAAAACTGTTTTTT.

This sequence joins TRBV27 and TRBJ1-3; 8 bases fit TRBD1. The germline V gene encodes CDR1 MNHEY and CDR2 SMNVEV (reference sequence). V lost 8 bases and J lost 0; bases outside the gene matches: 6. The CDR3 runs 15 residues. The chain's CDR3 is CASGMGTGSGNTIYF. The CDR3 DNA follows: TGTGCCAGCGGAATGGGGACAGGCTCTGGAAACACCATATATTTT.

The chain links TRBV9 to TRBJ1-2, with 7 bases fitting TRBD1. Trimming took 5 bases from V and 4 from J; bases not matched to a gene: 8. This CDR3 is built from 14 residues. CDR1 SGDLS and CDR2 YYNGEE come from the germline V gene. CDR3 DNA: TGTGCCAGCAGGGGCCAGGGGGTATCCTATGGCTACACCTTC. It specifies CASRGQGVSYGYTF.

The chain combines TRBV12-5 with TRBJ1-6; D is uncertain. CDR1 and CDR2 (germline): LGHNT, FRNRAP. This CDR3 is 16 amino acids long. V shed 3 bases and J shed 5 bases, with 14 bases lying between them. The CDR3 loop reads CASGFNTGKDNSPLHF. In DNA, the CDR3 is TGTGCTAGTGGTTTTAATACGGGGAAGGATAATTCACCCCTCCACTTT.

This clonotype came up once. The chain has TRBV2 and TRBJ2-1; D remains ambiguous. Germline V lookup: CDR1 SNHLY, CDR2 FYNNEI. V shed 9 bases and J shed 5 bases, with 8 bases lying between them. This CDR3 has 11 amino acids. Here the CDR3 reads CARGLDNEQFF. DNA of the CDR3: TGTGCCAGAGGTTTAGACAATGAGCAGTTCTTC.

This clonotype was recorded a few times. The chain uses TRBV4-1 and TRBJ2-1; D remains unclear. Per germline, CDR1 MGHRA and CDR2 YSYEKL. Trimming took off 1 base at V and 3 bases at J, with 13 bases between the two ends. This CDR3 region has 16 residues. CDR3 DNA sequence: TGCGCCAGCAGCCAAGTAAATCTAATGGGCTACAATGAGCAGTTCTTC. Its translation: CASSQVNLMGYNEQFF.

The rearrangement uses TRBV6-2 or TRBV6-3 and TRBJ2-5; 7 positions agree with TRBD1. This CDR3 spans 16 amino acids. Germline V gene data show CDR1 as MNHEY and CDR2 as SVGEGT. V lost 2 bases to trimming and J lost 7 bases; unmatched junction nucleotides: 13. The chain's CDR3 is CASSYRTDRSEGTQYF. CDR3 nucleotides: TGTGCCAGCAGTTACCGAACGGACAGGTCCGAGGGGACCCAGTACTTC.

The chain is built from TRBV10-3 and TRBJ2-3, with TRBD2 identical over 9 bases. Looked up from germline, CDR1 is ENHRY and CDR2 is SYGVKD. CDR3 size: 14 residues. Trimming removed 6 bases from V and 4 bases from J; junction bases left unmatched: 5. This CDR3 reads CAIRLTSGADTQYF. CDR3 sequence (DNA): TGTGCCATCAGATTGACTAGCGGCGCAGATACGCAGTATTTT.

This chain connects TRBV5-6 to TRBJ1-2; the D is unclear. V lost 0 bases to trimming and J lost 5 bases, with 8 bases between them. The CDR3 spans 13 residues. Germline CDR1 reads SGHDT; CDR2 reads YYEEEE. The CDR3 here is CASSLGDHYGYTF. The DNA of the CDR3 is TGTGCCAGCAGCTTGGGAGACCATTATGGCTACACCTTC.

The CDR3 region is CASSLRQGLIVHSGNTIYF. CDR3 DNA sequence: TGTGCCAGCAGTTTAAGACAGGGCTTAATCGTCCACTCTGGAAACACCATATATTTT. V gene TRBV28 combines with J gene TRBJ1-3; 7 nucleotides line up with TRBD1. The CDR3 spans 19 residues. Germline assignment: CDR1 MDHEN and CDR2 SYDVKM. V lost 2 bases to trimming and J lost 0 bases; unmatched junction nucleotides: 13.

The genes are TRBV6-5 and TRBJ1-1; 8 bases align to TRBD1. With V trimmed by 8 bases and J by 7 bases, 6 bases remained unmatched. CDR1 is MNHEY, CDR2 SVGAGI, per germline. This CDR3 region has 12 residues. In DNA, the CDR3 is TGTGCCAGCGTATCAGGGGGCGGTGAAGCTTTCTTT. Encoded protein: CASVSGGGEAFF.

CDR3 DNA sequence: TGTGCCAGCAGCTGGTTGAGAATCGATGAGCAGTTCTTC. It translates to CASSWLRIDEQFF. The V and J genes are TRBV7-9 and TRBJ2-1; no reliable D call. This CDR3 contains 13 residues. Germline V gene lookup returns CDR1 SEHNR and CDR2 FQNEAQ (reference sequence). The germline V and J ends were trimmed by 4 bases and 8 bases, with 12 bases remaining between them.

This clonotype has only a few counts. V and J are TRBV2 and TRBJ1-5, with D perhaps TRBD1 (5 bases). The CDR3 loop spans 15 amino acids. Germline CDR1 SNHLY, CDR2 FYNNEI. V lost 8 bases to trimming and J lost 2 bases, with 16 bases between them. The CDR3, as DNA: TGTGCCAGCTGGGAGGGGCGCGGTGGCAATCAGCCCCAGCATTTT. Protein sequence: CASWEGRGGNQPQHF.

This clonotype was counted a single time. The CDR3 nucleotides read TGTGCCAGCAGCCCGGCGGGGAAGGCCTACGAGCAGTACTTC. Translation: CASSPAGKAYEQYF. V usage is TRBV7-9 and J usage is TRBJ2-7, with a weak D call TRBD2 (6 bases). In germline, CDR1 is SEHNR, CDR2 FQNEAQ (reference sequence). Trimming took off 5 bases at V and 2 bases at J, with 13 bases between the two ends. The CDR3 loop spans 14 amino acids.

CDR3 sequence reads: CASSSFPGAPYNEQFF. CDR3 bases: TGTGCCAGCAGCTCCTTTCCGGGGGCCCCCTACAATGAGCAGTTCTTC. V and J are TRBV7-6 and TRBJ2-1, with D perhaps being TRBD1 or TRBD2 (6 bases each). Trimming took 4 bases from V and 2 from J, leaving 15 bases between them. The germline CDR1 and CDR2 sequences are SGHVS and FNYEAQ. The CDR3 is 16 residues long. The variable domain in full, with the rest retrieved from reference TRBV7-6 and TRBJ2-1, is GAGVSQSPRYKVTKRGQDVALRCDPISGHVSLYWYRQALGQGPEFLTYFNYEAQQDKSGLPNDRFSAERPEGSISTLTIQRTEQRDSAMYRCASSSFPGAPYNEQFFGPGTRLTVL.